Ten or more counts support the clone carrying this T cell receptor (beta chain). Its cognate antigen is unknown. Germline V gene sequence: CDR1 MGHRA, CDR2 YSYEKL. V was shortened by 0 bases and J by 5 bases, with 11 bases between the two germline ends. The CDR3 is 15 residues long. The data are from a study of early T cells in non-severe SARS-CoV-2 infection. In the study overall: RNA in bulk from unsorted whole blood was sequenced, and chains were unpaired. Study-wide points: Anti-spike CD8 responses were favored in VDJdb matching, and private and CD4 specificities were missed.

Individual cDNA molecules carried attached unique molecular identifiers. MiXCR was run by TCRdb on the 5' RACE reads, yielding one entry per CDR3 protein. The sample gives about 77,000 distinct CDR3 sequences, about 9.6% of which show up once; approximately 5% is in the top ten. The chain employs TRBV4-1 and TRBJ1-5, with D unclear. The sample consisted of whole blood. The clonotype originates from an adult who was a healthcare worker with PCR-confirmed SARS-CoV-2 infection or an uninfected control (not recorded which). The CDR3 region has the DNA TGCGCCAGCAGCCAAGATGGACTTGGGGATCAGCCCCAGCATTTT. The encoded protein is CASSQDGLGDQPQHF.